What follows describes a single T cell receptor beta chain. Its antigen is currently unknown. This specimen belongs to a study of CD8+CD57+ T cells in acquired aplastic anemia. Across the whole study: When averaged, DNA from sorted CD4+ and CD8+ cells came to 2.5 to 4 ug. Study-level findings and limits: Significant differences in CD8+ Simpson's diversity were not observed between patients and controls. Some 29 CD8+ CDR3 sequences were shared between patients and controls.

Germline V lookup: CDR1 DFQATT, CDR2 SNEGSKA (reference sequence). CDR3 length: 15 amino acids. Trimming cost V 3 bases and J 12 bases, with 21 bases left between them. The TCR beta profiling, which covered VDJ combination and CDR3 sequence, was carried out using genomic DNA as the template. TCRdb independently ran MiXCR on the reads; one entry per CDR3 protein. The table includes fewer than 250,000 distinct CDR3 sequences, around half detected once. The rearrangement joins TRBV20-1 to TRBJ1-6; D might be TRBD1 (6 bases). This receptor was obtained from a human donor in good health, serving as a control. Sequencing was performed on sorted CD4+, CD8+, or CD8+CD57+ T cells (not recorded which) from PBMCs. As DNA, the CDR3 is TGCAGTGCTAGCACAGGACAGAGCCCGGGCAGACCCCTCCACTTT. It encodes CSASTGQSPGRPLHF.